These 16 T cell receptor beta chains share one sample of origin, sequenced in a study of CD8 T cells in Susac syndrome (dated by TCRdb to the late 2010s). Receptors were amplified or captured by the immunoSEQ multiplex PCR assay. RNA was extracted using the RNeasy kit, and roughly 0.5 to 1 microgram was reverse transcribed with random hexamers. TCRdb applied fastp at Q25 and MiXCR to the public reads, then kept only in-frame beta chains. Identical CDR3 protein sequences are pooled into one entry, listed with their most common genes and DNA. Present in this sample are over 130,000 distinct CDR3 sequences, approximately 95% of which were seen just once. Roughly 0.14% of the sample rests with the top ten. Sequencing was carried out using CD4+ T cells from PBMCs. The receptors were gathered from a human donor with Susac syndrome.

The V call is TRBV6-2 or TRBV6-3, the J call TRBJ2-5; D unclear. The CDR3 consists of 11 residues. Germline V CDR1 and CDR2: MNHEY, SVGEGT. Trimming stripped 4 bases from V and 4 bases from J, with 4 bases between. The CDR3 spells CASSSTETQYF. The CDR3 bases are TGTGCCAGCAGTTCTACAGAGACCCAGTACTTC.

This clonotype appeared a few times. This rearrangement joins TRBV29-1 to TRBJ2-7; 7 bases are a match to TRBD1. V gave up 7 bases and J gave up 1 base; unmatched junction bases: 4. CDR3 length: 12 residues. Germline lookup yields CDR1 SQVTM and CDR2 ANQGSEA. Here the CDR3 reads CSGQGPSYEQYF. Written as DNA, the CDR3 is TGCAGCGGACAGGGACCTTCCTACGAGCAGTACTTC.

V gene TRBV7-2 combines with J gene TRBJ2-1; D possibly corresponds to TRBD2 (5 bases). The CDR3 is 15 residues long. Germline V gives CDR1 SGHTA, CDR2 FQGNSA. V gave up 5 bases and J gave up 2 bases, with 13 bases separating them. The CDR3 DNA reads as TGTGCCAGCAGCACCACCTGGGGAGCCTACAATGAGCAGTTCTTC. Its protein is CASSTTWGAYNEQFF.

The V gene is TRBV2, the J gene TRBJ2-3; D gene ambiguous. Trimming cost V 5 bases and J 1 base, with 13 bases left between them. The CDR3 totals 15 residues. From germline, CDR1 is SNHLY and CDR2 FYNNEI. CDR3 protein: CASSLTHLRTDTQYF. The CDR3, as DNA: TGTGCCAGCAGTTTGACACATTTACGCACAGATACGCAGTATTTT.

The chain carries TRBV4-3 and TRBJ1-2; 10 bases line up with TRBD1. The CDR3 extends over 14 amino acids. Germline assignment: CDR1 LGHNA and CDR2 YSLEER. The ends lost 7 bases at V and 3 bases at J; junction bases unmatched: 5. CDR3 DNA: TGCGCCAGCAAACCGGGACAGGGGTACTATGGCTACACCTTC. As protein: CASKPGQGYYGYTF.

The V call is TRBV15, the J call TRBJ2-5; D remains unclear. This CDR3 is built from 12 residues. CDR1 and CDR2 from the germline V gene are LNHNV and YYDKDF (reference sequence). V was cut by 8 bases and J by 5 bases, with 12 bases left in between. This CDR3 is CATSTSKETQYF. For the CDR3, the DNA is TGTGCCACCTCTACCTCTAAGGAGACCCAGTACTTC.

The V gene is TRBV23-1, the J gene TRBJ2-7; TRBD2 agrees at 9 bases. TRBV23-1 is annotated as an ORF whose role is uncertain. Losses at the gene ends were 2 bases for V and 0 bases for J; bases not matched to a gene: 5. The CDR3 has 16 residues. The CDR3 bases are TGCGCCAGCAGTCAACGGAGCGGGGGGAGCTCCTACGAGCAGTACTTC. It codes for CASSQRSGGSSYEQYF.

J is TRBJ1-1 and V is TRBV4-1, with TRBD1 as a possible D gene (5 bases). CDR1 is MGHRA, CDR2 YSYEKL, per germline. V was clipped by 4 bases and J by 1 base, with 13 bases between them. The CDR3 sequence is 15 residues long. In nucleotides, the CDR3 is TGCGCCAGCAGCCTCCAAAGGGACGCGAACACTGAAGCTTTCTTT. It translates to CASSLQRDANTEAFF.

This clonotype was counted a single time. The chain carries TRBV12-3 or TRBV12-4 and TRBJ1-1; D not resolved. V was clipped by 3 bases and J by 2 bases, with 13 bases between them. The length of the CDR3 is 15 residues. The CDR3 DNA is TGTGCCAGCAGTTTGGGAGAGAGGATAAACACTGAAGCTTTCTTT. Translation gives CASSLGERINTEAFF.

V usage is TRBV10-3 and J usage is TRBJ2-6, with 10 bases that match TRBD1. From germline, CDR1 is ENHRY and CDR2 SYGVKD. V was clipped by 0 bases and J by 1 base; unmatched bases: 3. This CDR3 contains 18 residues. CDR3 sequence reads: CAISESGTGESGANVLTF. The CDR3 DNA reads TGTGCCATCAGTGAGTCCGGGACAGGGGAGTCTGGGGCCAACGTCCTGACTTTC.

V gene TRBV30 combines with J gene TRBJ2-6, with TRBD2 matching over 15 bases. The length of the CDR3 is 19 residues. Germline V CDR1 and CDR2: GTSNPN, SVGIG (reference sequence). J was trimmed by 1 base and V by 0 bases; bases with no gene match: 4. CDR3 sequence (DNA): TGTGCCTGGAGTGTAAGGGGGACTAGCGGGAGGTCTGGGGCCAACGTCCTGACTTTC. Translating gives CAWSVRGTSGRSGANVLTF.

CDR3 residues: CASSPDSGVWNEQFF. DNA for the CDR3: TGTGCCAGCAGCCCCGATAGCGGGGTATGGAATGAGCAGTTCTTC. The chain recombines TRBV9 with TRBJ2-1; TRBD2 matches at 8 bases. CDR3 length equals 15 residues. Germline trimming cut 4 bases from V and 7 bases from J; bases unmatched to any gene: 10. CDR1 and CDR2 from the germline V gene are SGDLS and YYNGEE.

The chain carries TRBV30 and TRBJ1-2, with D tentatively TRBD1 (6 bases). V was shortened by 3 bases and J by 8 bases, with 13 bases between the two germline ends. The CDR3 spans 12 residues. In germline, CDR1 is GTSNPN, CDR2 SVGIG (reference sequence). DNA for the CDR3: TGTGCCTGGAGATCCGGGACATTAGGCTACACCTTC. Its translation: CAWRSGTLGYTF. The whole variable domain, filled in from reference TRBV30 and TRBJ1-2, reads SQTIHQWPATLVQPVGSPLSLECTVEGTSNPNLYWYRQAAGRGLQLLFYSVGIGQISSEVPQNLSASRPQDRQFILSSKKLLLSDSGFYLCAWRSGTLGYTFGSGTRLTVV.

The chain employs TRBV30 and TRBJ2-2, with D perhaps matching TRBD2 (6 bases). Trimming left V 7 bases short and J 9 bases short, with 12 bases between. Germline V gives CDR1 GTSNPN, CDR2 SVGIG (reference sequence). CDR3 length: 11 amino acids. In nucleotides, the CDR3 is TGTGCCTCGGGACTGACGCGGGAGCTGTTTTTT. The encoded protein is CASGLTRELFF.

The chain carries TRBV7-3 and TRBJ1-1; no clear D gene. CDR1 and CDR2 from the germline V gene are SGHTA and FQGTGA. V dropped 3 bases and J dropped 1 base, with 6 bases sitting between them. This CDR3 region has 13 residues. CDR3 sequence (DNA): TGTGCCAGCAGCTTTCAACCGAACACTGAAGCTTTCTTT. Its protein product is CASSFQPNTEAFF.

The chain couples TRBV7-8 to TRBJ2-4; 8 positions match TRBD2. The junction had 8 bases not matched to a gene; V was cut back by 1 base and J by 0 bases. Germline CDR1 is SGHVS and CDR2 is FQNEAQ. The CDR3 runs 18 residues. CDR3 nucleotides: TGTGCCAGCAGCTTAGGCCGAAATAGCGGGGTAGCCAAAAACATTCAGTACTTC. Translation gives CASSLGRNSGVAKNIQYF. The whole variable domain, filled in from reference TRBV7-8 and TRBJ2-4, reads GAGVSQSPRYKVAKRGQDVALRCDPISGHVSLFWYQQALGQGPEFLTYFQNEAQLDKSGLPSDRFFAERPEGSVSTLKIQRTQQEDSAVYLCASSLGRNSGVAKNIQYFGAGTRLSVL.